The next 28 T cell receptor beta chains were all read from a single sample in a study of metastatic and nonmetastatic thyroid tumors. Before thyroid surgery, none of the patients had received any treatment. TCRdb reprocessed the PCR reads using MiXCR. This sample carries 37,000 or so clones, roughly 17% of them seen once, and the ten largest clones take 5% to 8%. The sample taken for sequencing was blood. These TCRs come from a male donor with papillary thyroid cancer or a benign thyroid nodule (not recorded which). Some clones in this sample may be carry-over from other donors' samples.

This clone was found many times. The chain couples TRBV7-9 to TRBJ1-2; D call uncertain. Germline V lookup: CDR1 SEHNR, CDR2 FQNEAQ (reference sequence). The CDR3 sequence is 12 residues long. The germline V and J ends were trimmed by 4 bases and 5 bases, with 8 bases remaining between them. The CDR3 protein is CASSSERYGYTF. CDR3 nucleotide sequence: TGTGCCAGCAGCTCAGAGAGATATGGCTACACCTTC.

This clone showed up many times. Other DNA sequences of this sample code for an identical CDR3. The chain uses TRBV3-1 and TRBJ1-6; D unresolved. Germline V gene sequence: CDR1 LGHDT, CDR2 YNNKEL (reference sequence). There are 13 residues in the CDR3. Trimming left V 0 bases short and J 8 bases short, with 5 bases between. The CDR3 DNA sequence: TGTGCCAGCAGCCAAGACTTGTATTCACCCCTCCACTTT. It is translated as CASSQDLYSPLHF.

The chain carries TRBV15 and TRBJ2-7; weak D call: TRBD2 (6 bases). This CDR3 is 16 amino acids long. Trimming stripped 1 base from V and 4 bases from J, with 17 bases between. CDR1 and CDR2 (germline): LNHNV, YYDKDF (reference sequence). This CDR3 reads CATSRAEGSKRYEQYF. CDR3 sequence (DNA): TGTGCCACCAGCAGAGCGGAGGGGTCCAAAAGGTACGAGCAGTACTTC.

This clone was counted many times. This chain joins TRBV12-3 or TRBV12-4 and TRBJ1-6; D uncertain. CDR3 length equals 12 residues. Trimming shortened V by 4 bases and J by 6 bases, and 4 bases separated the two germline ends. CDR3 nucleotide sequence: TGTGCCAGCAGTTCAACTAATTCACCCCTCCACTTT. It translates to CASSSTNSPLHF.

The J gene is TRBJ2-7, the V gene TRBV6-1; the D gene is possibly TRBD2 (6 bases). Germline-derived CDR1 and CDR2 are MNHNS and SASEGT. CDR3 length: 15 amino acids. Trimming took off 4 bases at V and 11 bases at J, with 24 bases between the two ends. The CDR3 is CASSAGTSWIGDEYF. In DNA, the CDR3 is TGTGCCAGCAGTGCCGGTACTAGCTGGATAGGGGATGAGTACTTC.

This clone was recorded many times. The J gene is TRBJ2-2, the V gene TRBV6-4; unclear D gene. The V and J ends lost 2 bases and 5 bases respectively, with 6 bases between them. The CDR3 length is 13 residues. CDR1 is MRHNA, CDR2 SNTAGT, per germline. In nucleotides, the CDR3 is TGTGCCAGCAGTGACGAGGATACCGGGGAGCTGTTTTTT. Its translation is CASSDEDTGELFF.

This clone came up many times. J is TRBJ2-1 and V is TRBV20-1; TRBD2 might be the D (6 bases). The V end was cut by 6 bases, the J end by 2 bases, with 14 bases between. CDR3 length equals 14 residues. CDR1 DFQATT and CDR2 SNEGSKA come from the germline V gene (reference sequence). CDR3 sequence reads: CSADSGGAYNEQFF. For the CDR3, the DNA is TGCAGTGCCGATAGCGGAGGAGCCTACAATGAGCAGTTCTTC.

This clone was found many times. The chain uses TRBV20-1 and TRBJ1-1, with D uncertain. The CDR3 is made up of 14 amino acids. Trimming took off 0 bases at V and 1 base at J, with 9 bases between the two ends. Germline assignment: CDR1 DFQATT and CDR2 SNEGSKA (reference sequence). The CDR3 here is CSARDSGANTEAFF. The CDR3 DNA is TGCAGTGCTAGAGATTCCGGCGCGAACACTGAAGCTTTCTTT.

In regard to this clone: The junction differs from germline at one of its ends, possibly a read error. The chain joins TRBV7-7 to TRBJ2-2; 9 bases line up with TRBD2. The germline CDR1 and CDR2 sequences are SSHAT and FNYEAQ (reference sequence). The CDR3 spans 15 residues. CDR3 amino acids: CASSFSGSRTGELFF. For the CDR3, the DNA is TGTGCTAGCAGCTTTAGCGGGAGTCGCACCGGGGAGCTGTTTTTT.

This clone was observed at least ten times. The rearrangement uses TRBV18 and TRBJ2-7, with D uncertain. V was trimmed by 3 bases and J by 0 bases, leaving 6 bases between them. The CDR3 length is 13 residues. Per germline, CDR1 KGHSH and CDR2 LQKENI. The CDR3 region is CASSPDLSYEQYF. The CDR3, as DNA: TGTGCCAGCTCACCCGATCTCTCCTACGAGCAGTACTTC.

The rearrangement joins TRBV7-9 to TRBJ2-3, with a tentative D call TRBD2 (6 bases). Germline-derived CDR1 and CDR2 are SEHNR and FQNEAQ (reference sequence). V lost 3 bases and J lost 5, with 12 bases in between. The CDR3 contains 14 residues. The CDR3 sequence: CASSFPWDLDTQYF. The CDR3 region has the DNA TGTGCCAGCAGCTTCCCCTGGGACTTAGATACGCAGTATTTT.

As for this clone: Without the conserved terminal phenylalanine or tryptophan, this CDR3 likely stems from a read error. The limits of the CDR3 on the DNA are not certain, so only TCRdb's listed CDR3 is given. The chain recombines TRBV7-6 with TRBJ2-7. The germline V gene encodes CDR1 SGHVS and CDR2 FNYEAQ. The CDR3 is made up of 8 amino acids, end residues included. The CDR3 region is CASSTLQA.

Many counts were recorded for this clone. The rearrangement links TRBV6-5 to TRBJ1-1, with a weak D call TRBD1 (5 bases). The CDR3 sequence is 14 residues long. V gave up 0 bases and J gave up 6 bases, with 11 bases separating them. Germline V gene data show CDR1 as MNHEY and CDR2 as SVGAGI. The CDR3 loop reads CASSYSWGGAEAFF. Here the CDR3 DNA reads TGTGCCAGCAGTTACTCGTGGGGGGGAGCTGAAGCTTTCTTT.

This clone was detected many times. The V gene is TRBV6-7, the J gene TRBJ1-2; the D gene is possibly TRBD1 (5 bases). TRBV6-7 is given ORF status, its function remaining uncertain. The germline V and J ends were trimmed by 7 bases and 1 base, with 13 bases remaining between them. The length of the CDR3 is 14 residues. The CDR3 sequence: CASKNRWFNYGYTF. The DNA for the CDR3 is TGTGCCAGCAAAAACAGGTGGTTTAACTATGGCTACACCTTC.

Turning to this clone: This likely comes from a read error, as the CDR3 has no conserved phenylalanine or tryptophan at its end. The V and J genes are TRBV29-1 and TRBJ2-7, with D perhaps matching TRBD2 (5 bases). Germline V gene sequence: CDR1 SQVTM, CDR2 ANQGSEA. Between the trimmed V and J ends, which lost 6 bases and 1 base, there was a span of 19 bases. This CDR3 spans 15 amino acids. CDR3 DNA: TGCAGCGTGCCAGGTGTAGCGTGGCCTTCCTACGAGCAGTACCTC. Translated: CSVPGVAWPSYEQYL.

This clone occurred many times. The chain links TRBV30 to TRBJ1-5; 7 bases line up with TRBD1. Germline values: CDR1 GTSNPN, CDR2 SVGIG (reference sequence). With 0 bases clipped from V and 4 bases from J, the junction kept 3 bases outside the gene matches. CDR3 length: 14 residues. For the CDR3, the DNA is TGTGCCTGGAGTGTTGGGACAGCTAATCAGCCCCAGCATTTT. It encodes CAWSVGTANQPQHF.

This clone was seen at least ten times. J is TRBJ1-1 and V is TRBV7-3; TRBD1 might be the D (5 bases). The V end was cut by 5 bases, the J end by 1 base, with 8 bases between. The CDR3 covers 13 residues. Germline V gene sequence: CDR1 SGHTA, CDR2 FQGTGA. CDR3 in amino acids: CASSRDRNTEAFF. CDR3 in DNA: TGTGCCAGCAGCCGTGACAGGAACACTGAAGCTTTCTTT.

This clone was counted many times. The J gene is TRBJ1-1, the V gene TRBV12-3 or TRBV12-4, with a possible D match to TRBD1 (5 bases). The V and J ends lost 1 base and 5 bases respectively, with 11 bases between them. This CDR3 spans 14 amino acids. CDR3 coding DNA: TGTGCCAGCAGTTTAGGTCTGGGGGGGACTGAAGCTTTCTTT. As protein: CASSLGLGGTEAFF.

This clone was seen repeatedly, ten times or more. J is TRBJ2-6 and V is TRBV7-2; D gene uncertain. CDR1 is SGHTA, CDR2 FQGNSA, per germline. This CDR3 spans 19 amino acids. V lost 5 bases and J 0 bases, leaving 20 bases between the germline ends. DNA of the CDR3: TGTGCCAGCAGCCCCCCGGTGCGGCAGGCAAACTCTGGGGCCAACGTCCTGACTTTC. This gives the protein CASSPPVRQANSGANVLTF.

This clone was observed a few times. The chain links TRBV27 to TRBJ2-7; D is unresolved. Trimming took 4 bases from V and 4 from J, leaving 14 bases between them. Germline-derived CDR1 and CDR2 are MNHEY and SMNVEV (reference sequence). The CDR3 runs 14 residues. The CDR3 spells CASSSGPVLYEQYF. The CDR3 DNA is TGTGCCAGCAGTTCTGGGCCGGTCTTGTACGAGCAGTACTTC.

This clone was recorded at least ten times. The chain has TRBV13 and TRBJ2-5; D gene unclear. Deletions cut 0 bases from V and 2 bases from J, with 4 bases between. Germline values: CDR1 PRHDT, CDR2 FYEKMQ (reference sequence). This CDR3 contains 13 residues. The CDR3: CASSLGPQETQYF. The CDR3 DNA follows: TGTGCCAGCAGCTTAGGCCCACAAGAGACCCAGTACTTC.

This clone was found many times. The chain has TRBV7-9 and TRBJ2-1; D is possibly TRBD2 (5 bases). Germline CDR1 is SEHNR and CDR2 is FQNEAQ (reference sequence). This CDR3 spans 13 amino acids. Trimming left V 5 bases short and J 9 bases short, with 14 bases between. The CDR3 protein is CASSRPWESEQFF. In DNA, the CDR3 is TGTGCCAGCAGCCGCCCTTGGGAGAGTGAGCAGTTCTTC.

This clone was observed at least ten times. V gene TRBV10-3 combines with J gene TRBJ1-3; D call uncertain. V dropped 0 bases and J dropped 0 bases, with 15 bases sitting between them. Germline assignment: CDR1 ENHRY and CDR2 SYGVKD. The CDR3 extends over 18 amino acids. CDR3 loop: CAISESNLNEISGNTIYF. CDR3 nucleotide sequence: TGTGCCATCAGTGAGTCGAATCTCAATGAAATCTCTGGAAACACCATATATTTT.

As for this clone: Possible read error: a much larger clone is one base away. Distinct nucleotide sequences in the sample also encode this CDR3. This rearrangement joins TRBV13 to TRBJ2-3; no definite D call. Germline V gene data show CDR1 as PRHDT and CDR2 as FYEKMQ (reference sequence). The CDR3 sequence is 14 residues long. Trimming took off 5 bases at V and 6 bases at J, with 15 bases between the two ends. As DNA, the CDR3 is TGTGCCAGCAGCCCTGATTGGAACCAGGATACGCAGTATTTT. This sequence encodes CASSPDWNQDTQYF.

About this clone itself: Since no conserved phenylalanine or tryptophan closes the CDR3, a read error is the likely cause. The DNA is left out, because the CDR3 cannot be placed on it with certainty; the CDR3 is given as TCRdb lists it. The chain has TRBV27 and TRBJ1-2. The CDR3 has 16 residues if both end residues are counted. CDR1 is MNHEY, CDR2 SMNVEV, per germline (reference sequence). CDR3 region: CASSSGPLGGLYGYNL.

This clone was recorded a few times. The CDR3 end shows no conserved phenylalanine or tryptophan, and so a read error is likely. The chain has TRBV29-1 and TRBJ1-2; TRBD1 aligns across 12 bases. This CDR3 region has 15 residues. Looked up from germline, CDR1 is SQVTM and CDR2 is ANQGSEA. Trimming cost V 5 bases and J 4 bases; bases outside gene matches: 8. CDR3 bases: TGCAGCGTTTATTGGGAGGGACAGGGGGCCTATGGCTACACCCTC. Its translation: CSVYWEGQGAYGYTL.

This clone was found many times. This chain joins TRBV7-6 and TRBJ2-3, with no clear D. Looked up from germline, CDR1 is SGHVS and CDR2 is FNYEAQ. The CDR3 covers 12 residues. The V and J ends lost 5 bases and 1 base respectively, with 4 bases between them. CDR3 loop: CASSNRTDTQYF. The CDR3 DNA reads TGTGCCAGCAGCAACCGCACAGATACGCAGTATTTT.

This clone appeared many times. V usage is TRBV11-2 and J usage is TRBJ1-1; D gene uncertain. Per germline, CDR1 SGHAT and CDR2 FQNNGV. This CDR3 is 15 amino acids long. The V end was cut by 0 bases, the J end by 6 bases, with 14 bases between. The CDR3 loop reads CASSLDPNPSSEAFF. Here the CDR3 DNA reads TGTGCCAGCAGCTTAGATCCCAACCCGTCCTCTGAAGCTTTCTTT.